These 22 T cell receptor beta chains were sequenced from one sample in a study of cytomegalovirus exposure and HLA in healthy donors. Some clones are missing from TCRdb's copy, which holds only in-frame ones; the method was immunoSEQ multiplex PCR. This repertoire shows 140,000 or so clones, roughly nine tenths found once; its top ten account for under 0.8%. The sample comprised PBMCs. These receptors came from a man between 18 and 29 years old in good health and CMV-seronegative.

As to this clone: A read error may account for a junction end that differs from germline. The chain links TRBV7-2 to TRBJ2-1; 7 bases fit TRBD1. The germline V gene encodes CDR1 SGHTA and CDR2 FQGNSA. This CDR3 comprises 14 residues. The CDR3 region is CASTGTASHNEQFF. The CDR3 DNA is TGTGCCAGCACCGGGACAGCCTCCCACAATGAGCAGTTCTTC.

This clone has a handful of counts. The rearrangement uses TRBV30 and TRBJ2-7; D call uncertain. Germline CDR1 and CDR2: GTSNPN and SVGIG (reference sequence). This CDR3 comprises 12 residues. Between the trimmed V and J ends, which lost 0 bases and 2 bases, there was a span of 5 bases. CDR3 nucleotide sequence: TGTGCCTGGAGTGTAGCTCCCTACGAGCAGTACTTC. Translating gives CAWSVAPYEQYF.

The chain carries TRBV5-4 and TRBJ1-1; D remains unclear. There are 16 residues in the CDR3. Per the germline V gene, CDR1 is SGHNT and CDR2 is YYREEE (reference sequence). The germline V and J ends were trimmed by 3 bases and 0 bases, with 15 bases remaining between them. As DNA, the CDR3 is TGTGCCAGCAGCTCCTCGGGCAGGAGGATGAACACTGAAGCTTTCTTT. This codes for CASSSSGRRMNTEAFF.

The rearrangement joins TRBV4-3 to TRBJ2-1; 9 bases fit TRBD2. In germline, CDR1 is LGHNA, CDR2 YSLEER. The junction had 9 bases not matched to a gene; V was cut back by 1 base and J by 5 bases. There are 17 residues in the CDR3. The CDR3 nucleotides read TGCGCCAGCAGCCAAGTGAGGGCGGGAGGGGCGGACAATGAGCAGTTCTTC. The encoded protein is CASSQVRAGGADNEQFF.

This sequence joins TRBV7-9 and TRBJ1-4, with TRBD1 identical over 9 bases. The V gene's germline CDR1 is SEHNR and CDR2 FQNEAQ (reference sequence). The CDR3 spans 14 residues. The V gene end was trimmed by 5 bases and the J gene end by 8 bases; junction bases not matched to a gene: 6. CDR3 sequence: CASSRTGVLEKLFF. CDR3 nucleotides: TGTGCCAGCAGCCGGACAGGGGTCCTCGAAAAACTGTTTTTT.

V and J are TRBV27 and TRBJ2-1; perhaps TRBD1 as D (5 bases). Germline CDR1 is MNHEY and CDR2 is SMNVEV (reference sequence). This CDR3 comprises 14 residues. V shed 4 bases and J shed 8 bases, with 15 bases lying between them. The CDR3 DNA follows: TGTGCCAGCAGTTCCGGACAAGTTCGGGATGAGCAGTTCTTC. Translated, it gives CASSSGQVRDEQFF.

The rearrangement uses TRBV5-1 and TRBJ1-1; D is unclear. The germline V gene has CDR1 SGHRS and CDR2 YFSETQ. The CDR3 contains 14 residues. V was cut by 0 bases and J by 10 bases, with 16 bases left in between. The CDR3 loop is CASSLGLVRDSAFF. The CDR3 nucleotides read TGCGCCAGCAGCTTGGGACTGGTACGGGATTCAGCTTTCTTT. Full variable domain (remainder filled in from reference TRBV5-1 and TRBJ1-1): KAGVTQTPRYLIKTRGQQVTLSCSPISGHRSVSWYQQTPGQGLQFLFEYFSETQRNKGNFPGRFSGRQFSNSRSEMNVSTLELGDSALYLCASSLGLVRDSAFFGQGTRLTVV.

The V and J genes are TRBV4-1 and TRBJ1-1; D remains unclear. Germline lookup yields CDR1 MGHRA and CDR2 YSYEKL. The CDR3 length is 14 residues. Trimming pared 0 bases from V and 5 bases from J, leaving 10 bases between. CDR3 bases: TGCGCCAGCAGCCAAGATAGGCGGGGAACTGAAGCTTTCTTT. Encoded protein: CASSQDRRGTEAFF.

The V and J genes are TRBV13 and TRBJ2-2, with 9 bases matching TRBD2. V lost 3 bases to trimming and J lost 4 bases; unmatched junction nucleotides: 6. The CDR3 has 16 amino acids. CDR1 and CDR2 (germline): PRHDT, FYEKMQ (reference sequence). The CDR3 region is CASSLGTAGGTGELFF. CDR3 DNA sequence: TGTGCCAGCAGCTTGGGGACAGCGGGAGGCACCGGGGAGCTGTTTTTT.

This rearrangement joins TRBV5-4 to TRBJ2-3; 9 bases map to TRBD1. This CDR3 region has 12 residues. Per germline, CDR1 SGHNT and CDR2 YYREEE (reference sequence). The CDR3 DNA sequence: TGTGCTATGGACAGGGGAACAGATACGCAGTATTTT. This sequence encodes CAMDRGTDTQYF.

V usage is TRBV29-1 and J usage is TRBJ2-2; no firm D call. The germline V and J ends were trimmed by 5 bases and 6 bases, with 13 bases remaining between them. The CDR3 is made up of 13 amino acids. Germline CDR1 is SQVTM and CDR2 is ANQGSEA. The CDR3 loop is CSVRSNVAGELFF. The CDR3 DNA reads TGCAGCGTTCGGAGCAACGTAGCCGGGGAGCTGTTTTTT.

The rearrangement uses TRBV10-1 and TRBJ2-5, with 11 bases fitting TRBD2. V shed 2 bases and J 5 bases; nucleotides not matched to a gene: 4. Per germline, CDR1 WNHNN and CDR2 SYGVQD (reference sequence). The CDR3 is made up of 15 amino acids. The chain's CDR3 is CASSEISGGAETQYF. CDR3 nucleotide sequence: TGCGCCAGCAGTGAGATTAGCGGGGGGGCCGAGACCCAGTACTTC.

The V call is TRBV5-8, the J call TRBJ2-7; D unclear. V lost 0 bases and J lost 4, with 5 bases in between. Germline CDR1 reads SGHTS; CDR2 reads YDEGEE. The CDR3 has 12 amino acids. The CDR3 DNA follows: TGTGCCAGCAGCTTGGCCCGGTACGAGCAGTACTTC. Its protein product is CASSLARYEQYF.

The rearrangement links TRBV7-7 to TRBJ2-3; the D gene is possibly TRBD2 (6 bases). The CDR3 has 15 amino acids. Germline V gives CDR1 SSHAT, CDR2 FNYEAQ (reference sequence). The V end lost 2 bases, the J end lost 7 bases, and 16 bases lay between the germline ends. The CDR3 loop is CASSLTFGRENTQYF. CDR3 in DNA: TGTGCCAGCAGCTTAACGTTTGGGCGGGAAAATACGCAGTATTTT. Full variable domain (outside the CDR3, taken from reference TRBV7-7 and TRBJ2-3): GAGVSQSPRYKVTKRGQDVTLRCDPISSHATLYWYQQALGQGPEFLTYFNYEAQPDKSGLPSDRFSAERPEGSISTLTIQRTEQRDSAMYRCASSLTFGRENTQYFGPGTRLTVL.

The chain links TRBV7-9 to TRBJ1-2, with D possibly matching TRBD1 (6 bases). This CDR3 comprises 13 residues. V was clipped by 5 bases and J by 8 bases, with 15 bases between them. Germline CDR1 and CDR2: SEHNR and FQNEAQ (reference sequence). CDR3 protein: CASSQNRVHGYTF. CDR3 DNA: TGTGCCAGCAGCCAAAACAGGGTCCACGGCTACACCTTC.

The chain couples TRBV9 to TRBJ2-3, with D possibly being TRBD2 (5 bases). The CDR3 extends over 16 amino acids. V was trimmed by 4 bases and J by 3 bases, leaving 18 bases between them. Germline CDR1 and CDR2: SGDLS and YYNGEE. The CDR3 DNA follows: TGTGCCAGCAGCTCAAGCACGAGGGATCTGACAGATACGCAGTATTTT. It specifies CASSSSTRDLTDTQYF.

The V and J genes are TRBV4-2 and TRBJ2-1; 7 nucleotides agree with TRBD1. V trimming: 6 bases; J trimming: 8 bases; junction bases outside the gene matches: 7. The CDR3 is 13 amino acids. The germline gives CDR1 LGHNA, CDR2 YNFKEQ. The CDR3 DNA follows: TGTGCCAGCAGTCGGACAGGTCAAGATGAGCAGTTCTTC. It specifies CASSRTGQDEQFF.

The chain joins TRBV11-3 to TRBJ1-1, with D perhaps TRBD1 (5 bases). The CDR3 is 13 amino acids. The V end was cut by 3 bases, the J end by 1 base, with 6 bases between. Germline V gives CDR1 SGHNT, CDR2 YENEEA. This CDR3 is CASSLGPNTEAFF. CDR3 DNA sequence: TGTGCCAGCAGCTTGGGGCCGAACACTGAAGCTTTCTTT. Complete variable domain (other parts from reference TRBV11-3 and TRBJ1-1): EAGVVQSPRYKIIEKKQPVAFWCNPISGHNTLYWYLQNLGQGPELLIRYENEEAVDDSQLPKDRFSAERLKGVDSTLKIQPAELGDSAVYLCASSLGPNTEAFFGQGTRLTVV.

The chain recombines TRBV19 with TRBJ2-1; 9 nucleotides match TRBD2. Losses at the gene ends were 3 bases for V and 3 bases for J; bases not matched to a gene: 3. The germline CDR1 and CDR2 sequences are LNHDA and SQIVND (reference sequence). CDR3 length: 15 residues. The CDR3 protein is CASSMVTSGYNEQFF. DNA of the CDR3: TGTGCCAGTAGTATGGTGACTAGCGGCTACAATGAGCAGTTCTTC.

V is TRBV10-3 and J is TRBJ2-3; TRBD1 is a possible D gene (5 bases). With 7 bases removed from V and 0 bases from J, the gap between germline ends came to 11 bases. The length of the CDR3 is 14 residues. Germline CDR1 is ENHRY and CDR2 is SYGVKD. CDR3 sequence reads: CAIKGPPSTDTQYF. CDR3 DNA: TGTGCCATCAAGGGGCCCCCTAGCACAGATACGCAGTATTTT.

This clone was seen only once. V and J are TRBV19 and TRBJ2-5; D is unclear. This CDR3 comprises 13 residues. The germline V gene encodes CDR1 LNHDA and CDR2 SQIVND (reference sequence). V was cut by 1 base and J by 3 bases, with 6 bases left in between. The CDR3 DNA follows: TGTGCCAGTAGTATAGGGCCCGAAGAGACCCAGTACTTC. Its translation: CASSIGPEETQYF.

This rearrangement joins TRBV27 to TRBJ2-5; 8 bases line up with TRBD1. The V and J ends lost 5 bases and 1 base, in that order; junction bases with no gene match: 9. The CDR3 runs 16 residues. From germline, CDR1 is MNHEY and CDR2 SMNVEV (reference sequence). The CDR3 DNA is TGTGCCAGCAGTATAGCATGGGACAGGATCCAAGAGACCCAGTACTTC. Its translation: CASSIAWDRIQETQYF.